This TCR beta chain was recovered during a study of blood T cell repertoires in COVID-19. The method was immunoSEQ multiplex PCR; TCRdb's version includes in-frame clones alone and lacks a portion of them. The sample shows around 140,000 clones, approximately 88% of them seen only once. The CDR3 length is 14 residues. Germline V lookup: CDR1 SGHTA, CDR2 FQGNSA. Trimming removed 5 bases from V and 0 bases from J, with 7 bases in between. This clonotype was sampled from a man in his 70s with acute or convalescent COVID-19. Sequencing used peripheral blood. The chain recombines TRBV7-2 with TRBJ1-4; no reliable D call. CDR3 sequence (DNA): TGTGCCAGCAGCCCGGGGACAACTAATGAAAAACTGTTTTTT. Translating it yields CASSPGTTNEKLFF. The full variable domain, in which reference TRBV7-2 and TRBJ1-4 provide the parts outside the CDR3, is GAGVSQSPSNKVTEKGKDVELRCDPISGHTALYWYRQSLGQGLEFLIYFQGNSAPDKSGLPSDRFSAERTGGSVSTLTIQRTQQEDSAVYLCASSPGTTNEKLFFGSGTQLSVL.